This T cell receptor (beta chain) is from a study of blood T cell repertoires in COVID-19. Study summary: T cells, B-cell-depleted T cells, or PBMCs provided the cDNA or gDNA that served as material.

Recruits, aged 18 to 89 years, lived in roughly 22 US areas. Authors' analysis steps: Amplification from reference gene primers served as the basis for estimated nucleated cell counts. The method was immunoSEQ multiplex PCR; TCRdb's version includes in-frame clones alone and lacks a portion of them. V, J and clone size derive from that table, while D and trimming were established from the DNA sequence. This table has 110,000 to 150,000 clones, roughly 78% appearing once. The length of the CDR3 is 15 residues. The germline gives CDR1 LGHDT, CDR2 YNNKEL (reference sequence). V lost 0 bases and J lost 15; bases outside the gene matches: 13.

This receptor was identified in a woman between 45 and 60 years old who had recovered from COVID-19. The chain has TRBV3-1 (or the pseudogene TRBV3-2) and TRBJ2-1; 8 bases align to TRBD2. The sample taken for sequencing was PBMCs or T cells enriched from blood (not recorded which). The CDR3 protein is CASSQDASGSDNRFF. CDR3 nucleotide sequence: TGTGCCAGCAGCCAAGATGCTAGCGGGTCGGATAATCGGTTCTTC.